Sequencing of this T cell receptor (beta chain) was carried out in a study of CD8 T cells in Susac syndrome. Study at large: Patients with Susac syndrome, at blood draw, were therapy-naive, on corticosteroids, or on intravenous immunoglobulin alone.

After extraction with the RNeasy kit, roughly 0.45 to 1 ug of the RNA was reverse transcribed using random hexamers. TCRdb re-called the immunoSEQ multiplex PCR reads through MiXCR, storing one row per CDR3 protein. The table records roughly 150,000 distinct CDR3 sequences, around 95% of them present only once. The CDR3 runs to 16 residues. Germline trimming cut 0 bases from V and 6 bases from J; bases unmatched to any gene: 9. This sequence joins TRBV23-1 and TRBJ1-2, with TRBD1 identical over 8 bases. TRBV23-1 qualifies as an ORF whose function is uncertain. The sequence was obtained from a human donor with Susac syndrome. Sequencing was done on a sample of CD4+ T cells from PBMCs. CDR3 nucleotides: TGCGCCAGCAGTCAATCGGGTATCTCAGGGGGCGATGGCTACACCTTC. Amino acid sequence: CASSQSGISGGDGYTF.